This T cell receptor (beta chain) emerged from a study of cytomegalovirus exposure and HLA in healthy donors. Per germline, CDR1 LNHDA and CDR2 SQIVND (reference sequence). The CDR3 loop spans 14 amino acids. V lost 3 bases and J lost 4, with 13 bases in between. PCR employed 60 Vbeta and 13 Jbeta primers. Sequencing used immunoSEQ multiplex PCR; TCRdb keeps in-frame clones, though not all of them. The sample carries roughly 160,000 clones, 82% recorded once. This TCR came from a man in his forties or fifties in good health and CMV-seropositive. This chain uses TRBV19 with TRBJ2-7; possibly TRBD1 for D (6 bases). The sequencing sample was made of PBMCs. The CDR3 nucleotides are TGTGCCAGTAGTATCCCTCAACAGGGTTACGAGCAGTACTTC. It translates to CASSIPQQGYEQYF.